The present entry profiles one T cell receptor beta chain with its context. Its specificity is not known. Sequencing was performed with immunoSEQ multiplex PCR; in TCRdb, only in-frame clones are kept and a portion is missing. The data show roughly 130,000 clones, approximately 86% seen once. The length of the CDR3 is 13 residues. Germline V gene sequence: CDR1 SQVTM, CDR2 ANQGSEA. The V gene lost 3 bases and the J gene lost 8 bases, with 16 bases spanning the gap. This entry is derived from a study of identifying expanded T cells in peripheral blood. Study-wide points: Over approximately two and four weeks, about 17 and 20 clones changed, versus approximately 1.2 between replicates. Variance in clone template counts between roughly two-week samples significantly increased with total template count across all healthy donors.

Healthy donors had no documented immune events, such as infections, while sampled. Sequenced: blood. The sequence was obtained from a person aged 18-70 years in good health. This chain links TRBV29-1 with TRBJ1-2, with D possibly matching TRBD1 (6 bases). CDR3 amino acids: CSVDRPGADGYTF. CDR3 sequence (DNA): TGCAGCGTTGATCGTCCAGGGGCGGACGGCTACACCTTC.